This TCR beta chain came from a study of cytomegalovirus exposure and HLA in healthy donors. Study-wide points: One later analysis reportedly identified an Asian-associated ancestry cluster that showed fewer N-insertions than the roughly 720-donor mean.

The study ran its PCR with 60 Vbeta and 13 Jbeta primers. Method: immunoSEQ multiplex PCR; TCRdb's copy keeps in-frame clones and lacks some. This table holds about 130,000 clones, roughly 84% found once. Trimming pared 1 base from V and 1 base from J, leaving 10 bases between. From germline, CDR1 is GTSNPN and CDR2 SVGIG (reference sequence). The CDR3 covers 15 residues. Regarding this clone: Its antigen is unidentified.

Specimen: PBMCs. The TCR comes from a boy between 10 and 17 years old in good health and CMV-seronegative. The V call is TRBV30, the J call TRBJ2-2, with D possibly matching TRBD1 (6 bases). This chain's CDR3 is CAWSDPGQNTGELFF. The CDR3 DNA sequence: TGTGCCTGGAGTGACCCGGGACAGAACACCGGGGAGCTGTTTTTT.